This T cell receptor (beta chain) was recorded in a study of cytomegalovirus exposure and HLA in healthy donors. Points from the study as a whole: Likely technical artifact: a cluster of highly shared sequence variants. Despite most TCR sequences being rare, some public TCRs occurred in many donors.

The CDR3 extends over 15 amino acids. With 2 bases removed from V and 0 bases from J, the gap between germline ends came to 8 bases. Germline CDR1 reads SGHVS; CDR2 reads FNYEAQ. There are a few counts of this clone. Antigen: not known. This PCR relied on a set of 60 Vbeta primers and 13 Jbeta primers. Using immunoSEQ multiplex PCR, the repertoire was profiled, and TCRdb retains in-frame clones only, with some absent. The sample holds under 120,000 clones, around 80% seen once. The chain carries TRBV7-6 and TRBJ1-3; the D gene is possibly TRBD1 (6 bases). Input material: PBMCs. The receptor was derived from a woman in her 40s in good health and CMV-seronegative. The CDR3 loop is CASSLQGNSGNTIYF. Here the CDR3 DNA reads TGTGCCAGCAGCTTACAGGGGAACTCTGGAAACACCATATATTTT. Drawing the rest from reference TRBV7-6 and TRBJ1-3, the complete variable domain is GAGVSQSPRYKVTKRGQDVALRCDPISGHVSLYWYRQALGQGPEFLTYFNYEAQQDKSGLPNDRFSAERPEGSISTLTIQRTEQRDSAMYRCASSLQGNSGNTIYFGEGSWLTVV.